One and the same sample provided the 4 T cell receptor beta chains below, sequenced in a study of TIL therapy for anti-PD-1-resistant metastatic lung cancer. Sequencing used immunoSEQ v3. Sequencing was performed with immunoSEQ multiplex PCR; in TCRdb, only in-frame clones are kept and a portion is missing. The table lists approximately 45,000 clones, roughly 85% of them singletons. Time point of the sample: pre-treatment sample, taken before nivolumab and TIL therapy. Sequencing was performed on blood, taken at baseline. These receptors all come from a man aged 70 or older with non-small cell lung cancer.

This chain uses TRBV27 with TRBJ2-5; tentatively, D is TRBD1 (6 bases). Deletions cut 6 bases from V and 3 bases from J, with 17 bases between. In germline, CDR1 is MNHEY, CDR2 SMNVEV (reference sequence). The CDR3 covers 15 residues. CDR3 protein: CASRKYRVLEETQYF. DNA of the CDR3: TGTGCCAGCAGGAAATACAGGGTCCTTGAAGAGACCCAGTACTTC.

This clone has only a few counts. As DNA, the CDR3 is TGTGCCAGCAGCTTGTATTCAGGGTATAATCAGCCCCAGCATTTT. Translated: CASSLYSGYNQPQHF. The chain recombines TRBV11-2 with TRBJ1-5; perhaps TRBD1 as D (5 bases). V was clipped by 3 bases and J by 4 bases, with 13 bases between them. The germline CDR1 and CDR2 sequences are SGHAT and FQNNGV. CDR3 length: 15 residues.

This chain uses TRBV30 with TRBJ2-3; 7 bases align to TRBD1. V lost 0 bases to trimming and J lost 6 bases; unmatched junction nucleotides: 6. This CDR3 contains 14 residues. Germline CDR1 is GTSNPN and CDR2 is SVGIG (reference sequence). CDR3 region: CAWSVGTVSDTQYF. The CDR3, as DNA: TGTGCCTGGAGTGTAGGGACAGTATCCGATACGCAGTATTTT.

This clone was recorded a few times. In DNA form, the CDR3 reads TGTGCCAGTAGTATTTTACAGGGATCGAACACCGGGGAGCTGTTTTTT. This codes for CASSILQGSNTGELFF. This chain uses TRBV19 with TRBJ2-2; perhaps TRBD1 as D (6 bases). Germline V gives CDR1 LNHDA, CDR2 SQIVND (reference sequence). V was clipped by 3 bases and J by 0 bases, with 11 bases between them. This CDR3 has 16 residues.